This paragraph covers one T cell receptor beta chain sequence. These data come from a study of blood T cell repertoires in COVID-19. Study-level information: Samples came from the United States, Italy and Spain, spanning acute and convalescent COVID-19. T cells, B-cell-depleted T cells, or PBMCs provided the cDNA or gDNA that served as material.

There are 14 residues in the CDR3. Germline V CDR1 and CDR2: LNHDA, SQIVND (reference sequence). Deletions cut 3 bases from V and 2 bases from J, with 10 bases between. In the authors' workflow: Nucleated cell counts were estimated from reference gene primer amplification. Assay: immunoSEQ multiplex PCR; the TCRdb copy retains only in-frame clones and omits some. That table gives V, J and clone size, and the DNA gave D and trimming. In the table there are about 100,000 clones, 75% to 90% of which are singletons. The sequenced material came from peripheral blood. This TCR derives from a man at least 80 years old with acute or convalescent COVID-19. The J gene is TRBJ1-2, the V gene TRBV19, with D possibly being TRBD1 (5 bases). CDR3 DNA sequence: TGTGCCAGTAGTATGGTCGCAGGGAACTATGGCTACACCTTC. It specifies CASSMVAGNYGYTF. Using reference TRBV19 and TRBJ1-2 for the parts outside the CDR3, the full variable domain is DGGITQSPKYLFRKEGQNVTLSCEQNLNHDAMYWYRQDPGQGLRLIYYSQIVNDFQKGDIAEGYSVSREKKESFPLTVTSAQKNPTAFYLCASSMVAGNYGYTFGSGTRLTVV.